The rows below give T cell receptor beta chains drawn from one sample of a study of blood T cell repertoires in COVID-19. Using immunoSEQ multiplex PCR, the repertoire was profiled, and TCRdb retains in-frame clones only, with some absent. The sample has approximately 400,000 clones; 88% are singletons. Material: PBMCs or T cells enriched from blood (not recorded which). These receptors all stem from a woman under 30 who had recovered from COVID-19. The CDR3 runs from the conserved cysteine through the conserved F or W. Each record gives: D gene, V gene, clone size, J gene, CDR3 protein, CDR3 DNA. D genes are given only for firm matches. Rows give clone size only sometimes, using once, few, many, or a class for an expanded clone.

D gene: TRBD2
V gene: TRBV20-1
clone size: .
J gene: TRBJ2-1
CDR3 protein: CSARDTGGQFF
CDR3 DNA: TGCAGTGCTAGAGATACGGGGGGGCAGTTCTTC

D gene: .
V gene: TRBV12-3/TRBV12-4
clone size: .
J gene: TRBJ1-1
CDR3 protein: CASSFEAVTEAFF
CDR3 DNA: TGTGCCAGCAGTTTTGAGGCAGTCACTGAAGCTTTCTTT

D gene: .
V gene: TRBV10-3
clone size: .
J gene: TRBJ1-3
CDR3 protein: CAARQSSGNTIYF
CDR3 DNA: TGTGCCGCCCGACAGTCTTCTGGAAACACCATATATTTT

D gene: .
V gene: TRBV9
clone size: .
J gene: TRBJ1-4
CDR3 protein: CASSDRTVDKLFF
CDR3 DNA: TGTGCCAGCAGCGACCGGACAGTTGATAAACTGTTTTTT

D gene: TRBD1
V gene: TRBV4-1
clone size: .
J gene: TRBJ1-4
CDR3 protein: CASSQPRTGTTNEKLFF
CDR3 DNA: TGCGCCAGCAGCCAACCACGGACAGGGACGACTAATGAAAAACTGTTTTTT

D gene: .
V gene: TRBV19
clone size: .
J gene: TRBJ1-1
CDR3 protein: CASSRTRDTEAFF
CDR3 DNA: TGTGCCAGTAGTAGGACCAGGGACACTGAAGCTTTCTTT

D gene: .
V gene: TRBV19
clone size: .
J gene: TRBJ1-5
CDR3 protein: CASSAREDSNQPQHF
CDR3 DNA: TGTGCCAGTAGTGCCCGGGAGGATAGCAATCAGCCCCAGCATTTT

D gene: TRBD1
V gene: TRBV7-9
clone size: .
J gene: TRBJ1-6
CDR3 protein: CASSPGTGQGSPLHF
CDR3 DNA: TGTGCCAGCAGCCCAGGGACAGGGCAAGGTTCACCCCTCCACTTT

D gene: .
V gene: TRBV6-2/TRBV6-3
clone size: .
J gene: TRBJ1-1
CDR3 protein: CASSRAGLNTEAFF
CDR3 DNA: TGTGCCAGCAGCAGGGCGGGGCTGAACACTGAAGCTTTCTTT

D gene: .
V gene: TRBV4-2
clone size: .
J gene: TRBJ1-3
CDR3 protein: CASSQDDARNSGNTIYF
CDR3 DNA: TGTGCCAGCAGCCAAGATGATGCCAGGAACTCTGGAAACACCATATATTTT

D gene: .
V gene: TRBV5-1
clone size: .
J gene: TRBJ2-1
CDR3 protein: CASSLVASTYNEQFF
CDR3 DNA: TGCGCCAGCAGCTTGGTTGCTAGCACCTACAATGAGCAGTTCTTC

D gene: .
V gene: TRBV5-5
clone size: once
J gene: TRBJ2-7
CDR3 protein: CASSMYLGASNSYEQYF
CDR3 DNA: TGTGCCAGCAGCATGTATTTGGGGGCCAGCAATTCCTACGAGCAGTACTTC

D gene: TRBD1
V gene: TRBV7-9
clone size: .
J gene: TRBJ1-2
CDR3 protein: CASSLAGQANYGYTF
CDR3 DNA: TGTGCCAGCAGCCTTGCAGGACAGGCCAACTATGGCTACACCTTC

D gene: .
V gene: TRBV7-2
clone size: .
J gene: TRBJ1-2
CDR3 protein: CASSLVSAGSGGYTF
CDR3 DNA: TGTGCCAGCAGCTTAGTGTCCGCGGGGTCTGGTGGCTACACCTTC

D gene: TRBD1
V gene: TRBV11-3
clone size: .
J gene: TRBJ1-2
CDR3 protein: CASSPATGGADYGYTF
CDR3 DNA: TGTGCCAGCAGCCCCGCGACAGGGGGCGCGGATTATGGCTACACCTTC

D gene: TRBD2
V gene: TRBV5-1
clone size: .
J gene: TRBJ2-5
CDR3 protein: CASSLEAGGIQETQYF
CDR3 DNA: TGCGCCAGCAGCTTGGAGGCGGGGGGCATCCAAGAGACCCAGTACTTC

D gene: .
V gene: TRBV11-3
clone size: .
J gene: TRBJ1-5
CDR3 protein: CASSPRGGNQPQHF
CDR3 DNA: TGTGCCAGCAGCCCAAGGGGTGGGAATCAGCCCCAGCATTTT

D gene: TRBD1
V gene: TRBV30
clone size: .
J gene: TRBJ1-4
CDR3 protein: CAWGQGNEKLFF
CDR3 DNA: TGTGCCTGGGGACAGGGAAATGAAAAACTGTTTTTT

D gene: TRBD1
V gene: TRBV7-6
clone size: .
J gene: TRBJ2-2
CDR3 protein: CASSLGTGGNTGELFF
CDR3 DNA: TGTGCCAGCAGCTTAGGGACAGGGGGTAACACCGGGGAGCTGTTTTTT

D gene: .
V gene: TRBV2
clone size: .
J gene: TRBJ2-3
CDR3 protein: CASTGRSIDTQYF
CDR3 DNA: TGTGCCAGTACAGGGCGGAGCATAGATACGCAGTATTTT

D gene: TRBD1
V gene: TRBV19
clone size: .
J gene: TRBJ1-2
CDR3 protein: CASSTRTGLSYGYTF
CDR3 DNA: TGTGCCAGTAGTACCCGGACAGGGTTAAGCTATGGCTACACCTTC

D gene: TRBD1
V gene: TRBV10-3
clone size: .
J gene: TRBJ1-6
CDR3 protein: CAISEQGASYNSPLHF
CDR3 DNA: TGTGCCATCAGTGAACAGGGGGCCTCCTATAATTCACCCCTCCACTTT

D gene: TRBD1
V gene: TRBV27
clone size: .
J gene: TRBJ1-2
CDR3 protein: CASRGTGSWYGYTF
CDR3 DNA: TGTGCCAGCAGGGGGACAGGGTCGTGGTATGGCTACACCTTC

D gene: .
V gene: TRBV27
clone size: once
J gene: TRBJ2-2
CDR3 protein: CASSLLTGELFF
CDR3 DNA: TGTGCCAGCAGTTTACTCACCGGGGAGCTGTTTTTT

D gene: TRBD1
V gene: TRBV6-5
clone size: .
J gene: TRBJ2-2
CDR3 protein: CASRLQGAAGELFF
CDR3 DNA: TGTGCCAGCAGGCTCCAGGGGGCGGCCGGGGAGCTGTTTTTT

D gene: TRBD1
V gene: TRBV30
clone size: few
J gene: TRBJ1-2
CDR3 protein: CAWSWTGGDYGYTF
CDR3 DNA: TGTGCCTGGAGTTGGACAGGGGGCGACTATGGCTACACCTTC

D gene: .
V gene: TRBV5-1
clone size: .
J gene: TRBJ2-3
CDR3 protein: CASSLARGTDTQYF
CDR3 DNA: TGCGCCAGCAGCTTGGCTCGCGGCACAGATACGCAGTATTTT

D gene: .
V gene: TRBV7-8
clone size: .
J gene: TRBJ2-1
CDR3 protein: CASSSGVQAYNEQFF
CDR3 DNA: TGTGCCAGCAGCTCAGGGGTTCAGGCCTACAATGAGCAGTTCTTC

D gene: .
V gene: TRBV30
clone size: .
J gene: TRBJ1-5
CDR3 protein: CAWSWSSGEPQHF
CDR3 DNA: TGTGCCTGGAGTTGGTCCAGTGGTGAGCCCCAGCATTTT

D gene: .
V gene: TRBV5-1
clone size: .
J gene: TRBJ1-4
CDR3 protein: CASTGDNEKLFF
CDR3 DNA: TGCGCCAGCACAGGTGATAATGAAAAACTGTTTTTT

D gene: TRBD1
V gene: TRBV5-1
clone size: once
J gene: TRBJ1-4
CDR3 protein: CASSKGQGVINEKLFF
CDR3 DNA: TGCGCCAGCAGCAAGGGACAGGGGGTGATCAATGAAAAACTGTTTTTT

D gene: .
V gene: TRBV7-9
clone size: .
J gene: TRBJ1-3
CDR3 protein: CASSTPLSSGNTIYF
CDR3 DNA: TGTGCCAGCAGCACGCCCCTGAGCTCTGGAAACACCATATATTTT

D gene: .
V gene: TRBV3-1/TRBV3-2
clone size: .
J gene: TRBJ1-1
CDR3 protein: CASSPLGVNTEAFF
CDR3 DNA: TGTGCCAGCAGCCCCCTCGGGGTGAACACTGAAGCTTTCTTT

D gene: .
V gene: TRBV6-2/TRBV6-3
clone size: .
J gene: TRBJ1-5
CDR3 protein: CASSYGNQRGHQPQHF
CDR3 DNA: TGTGCCAGCAGTTACGGCAACCAAAGGGGCCATCAGCCCCAGCATTTT

D gene: .
V gene: TRBV6-1
clone size: .
J gene: TRBJ2-7
CDR3 protein: CASSEGGGPPYEQYF
CDR3 DNA: TGTGCCAGCAGTGAAGGGGGCGGACCACCCTACGAGCAGTACTTC

D gene: TRBD1
V gene: TRBV11-2
clone size: .
J gene: TRBJ1-5
CDR3 protein: CASSIPRGQDSRGQPQHF
CDR3 DNA: TGTGCCAGCAGCATTCCTCGGGGACAGGACTCTAGAGGTCAGCCCCAGCATTTT

D gene: TRBD1
V gene: TRBV14
clone size: .
J gene: TRBJ1-2
CDR3 protein: CASSLRQGDGYTF
CDR3 DNA: TGTGCCAGCAGCCTCCGACAGGGCGATGGCTACACCTTC

D gene: TRBD1
V gene: TRBV3-1/TRBV3-2
clone size: once
J gene: TRBJ1-2
CDR3 protein: CASSHTRDRVMDGYTF
CDR3 DNA: TGTGCCAGCAGCCACACCCGGGACAGGGTCATGGATGGCTACACCTTC

D gene: .
V gene: TRBV5-4
clone size: .
J gene: TRBJ2-1
CDR3 protein: CASSLKDGHSYNEQFF
CDR3 DNA: TGTGCCAGCAGCTTGAAGGACGGACACTCCTACAATGAGCAGTTCTTC

D gene: .
V gene: TRBV7-3
clone size: .
J gene: TRBJ1-1
CDR3 protein: CASSLTRESTEAFF
CDR3 DNA: TGTGCCAGCAGCTTAACACGAGAGTCCACTGAAGCTTTCTTT

D gene: TRBD2
V gene: TRBV3-1/TRBV3-2
clone size: .
J gene: TRBJ2-7
CDR3 protein: CASSTGTRPGKQYF
CDR3 DNA: TGTGCCAGTTCTACAGGGACTAGGCCTGGGAAGCAGTACTTC

D gene: .
V gene: TRBV11-2
clone size: once
J gene: TRBJ1-2
CDR3 protein: CASSLEWLGEEESGYTF
CDR3 DNA: TGTGCCAGCAGCTTAGAGTGGTTGGGGGAGGAGGAAAGTGGCTACACCTTC